Shown below are 14 T cell receptor beta chains from a single sample sequenced in a study of CD8 T cells in ankylosing spondylitis. TCRdb processed the 5' RACE reads anew with MiXCR; each CDR3 protein has one entry. In the table there are roughly 7,300 distinct CDR3 sequences, roughly 8.7% of which are singletons. Sequences were obtained from blood, either unsorted or a sorted T cell fraction (not recorded which). The receptors were gathered from a male donor with ankylosing spondylitis or in good health (not recorded which).

This clonotype is medium-sized within its sample. The rearrangement uses TRBV9 and TRBJ2-3; the match to TRBD1 covers 8 bases. Germline CDR1 is SGDLS and CDR2 is YYNGEE. This CDR3 is 14 amino acids long. The junction had 6 bases not matched to a gene; V was cut back by 4 bases and J by 5 bases. The CDR3 DNA is TGTGCCAGCAGCACCAGGGGGCGCGAAGATACGCAGTATTTT. Translating gives CASSTRGREDTQYF. The full variable domain, rest sourced from reference TRBV9 and TRBJ2-3, is DSGVTQTPKHLITATGQRVTLRCSPRSGDLSVYWYQQSLDQGLQFLIQYYNGEERAKGNILERFSAQQFPDLHSELNLSSLELGDSALYFCASSTRGREDTQYFGPGTRLTVL.

This clonotype has ten or more counts. The J gene is TRBJ1-6, the V gene TRBV9; D is perhaps TRBD1 (6 bases). V lost 6 bases and J 0 bases, leaving 16 bases between the germline ends. This CDR3 comprises 17 residues. Germline assignment: CDR1 SGDLS and CDR2 YYNGEE. Here the CDR3 DNA reads TGTGCCAGCACCTCGGGGGCTGGAGACTCCTATAATTCACCCCTCCACTTT. It is translated as CASTSGAGDSYNSPLHF.

This clonotype showed up many times. V and J are TRBV9 and TRBJ2-1; D not certain. Germline V gene data show CDR1 as SGDLS and CDR2 as YYNGEE. The CDR3 totals 14 residues. V dropped 0 bases and J dropped 8 bases, with 12 bases sitting between them. In DNA form, the CDR3 reads TGTGCCAGCAGCGTAGAAACCTCTTGGGATGAGCAGTTCTTC. Translation: CASSVETSWDEQFF.

This clonotype is labeled as medium-sized (0.01 to 0.1%). The rearrangement uses TRBV9 and TRBJ2-1; D possibly corresponds to TRBD1 (6 bases). Between the trimmed V and J ends, which lost 2 bases and 2 bases, there was a span of 14 bases. The length of the CDR3 is 16 residues. Looked up from germline, CDR1 is SGDLS and CDR2 is YYNGEE. CDR3 loop: CASSVSPGGAYNEQFF. CDR3 DNA sequence: TGTGCCAGCAGCGTTTCCCCTGGGGGCGCCTACAATGAGCAGTTCTTC.

This clonotype was seen repeatedly, ten times or more. The chain combines TRBV9 with TRBJ2-6, with D unresolved. Between the trimmed V and J ends, which lost 1 base and 0 bases, there was a span of 11 bases. CDR3 length equals 17 residues. CDR1 SGDLS and CDR2 YYNGEE come from the germline V gene. The CDR3: CASSVNNWGSGANVLTF. The CDR3 DNA reads as TGTGCCAGCAGCGTAAACAATTGGGGCTCTGGGGCCAACGTCCTGACTTTC. Looking up the rest from reference TRBV9 and TRBJ2-6 gives the full variable domain: DSGVTQTPKHLITATGQRVTLRCSPRSGDLSVYWYQQSLDQGLQFLIQYYNGEERAKGNILERFSAQQFPDLHSELNLSSLELGDSALYFCASSVNNWGSGANVLTFGAGSRLTVL.

By share, this clonotype counts as medium-sized. The gene calls are TRBV9 and TRBJ2-2; D gene uncertain. V gave up 3 bases and J gave up 1 base, with 7 bases separating them. This CDR3 has 14 amino acids. Per the germline V gene, CDR1 is SGDLS and CDR2 is YYNGEE. CDR3 residues: CASSGRMNTGELFF. As DNA, the CDR3 is TGTGCCAGCAGCGGACGAATGAACACCGGGGAGCTGTTTTTT.

This clonotype is deemed medium-sized. CDR3 sequence: CASSVDPGLNNEQFF. Written as DNA, the CDR3 is TGTGCCAGCAGCGTAGACCCAGGACTCAACAATGAGCAGTTCTTC. The chain recombines TRBV9 with TRBJ2-1; D perhaps matches TRBD2 (5 bases). V was pared by 0 bases and J by 5 bases, with 12 bases between. This CDR3 contains 15 residues. CDR1 and CDR2 (germline): SGDLS, YYNGEE.

In this sample, this clonotype is medium-sized (0.01 to 0.1%). This rearrangement joins TRBV9 to TRBJ2-1, with D perhaps given as TRBD1 or TRBD2 (6 bases each). CDR1 is SGDLS and CDR2 is YYNGEE in the germline V gene. The CDR3 sequence is 18 residues long. V was pared by 0 bases and J by 4 bases, with 20 bases between. CDR3 DNA: TGTGCCAGCAGCGTAGAAAGGGTGGGGGGCCCCTCTTACAATGAGCAGTTCTTC. Translation: CASSVERVGGPSYNEQFF.

This clonotype has ten or more counts. V is TRBV9 and J is TRBJ1-2; 12 bases map to TRBD1. The CDR3 covers 19 residues. The junction had 12 bases not matched to a gene; V was cut back by 3 bases and J by 0 bases. Germline-derived CDR1 and CDR2 are SGDLS and YYNGEE. In DNA, the CDR3 is TGTGCCAGCAGCGGGACCGGGACAGGGGGCGCATCCCCTAACTATGGCTACACCTTC. It translates to CASSGTGTGGASPNYGYTF. Complete variable domain (other parts from reference TRBV9 and TRBJ1-2): DSGVTQTPKHLITATGQRVTLRCSPRSGDLSVYWYQQSLDQGLQFLIQYYNGEERAKGNILERFSAQQFPDLHSELNLSSLELGDSALYFCASSGTGTGGASPNYGYTFGSGTRLTVV.

The sample holds many counts of this clonotype. The chain uses TRBV9 and TRBJ1-2; 10 bases fit TRBD1. The CDR3 totals 17 residues. Germline CDR1 SGDLS, CDR2 YYNGEE. V gave up 6 bases and J gave up 0 bases; unmatched junction bases: 11. The CDR3 spells CASTRGDRGLANYGYTF. Here the CDR3 DNA reads TGTGCCAGCACCCGTGGGGACAGGGGACTTGCTAACTATGGCTACACCTTC.

This clonotype is medium-sized (0.01 to 0.1%) within its sample. The chain has TRBV9 and TRBJ2-1, with 10 bases matching TRBD2. The CDR3 consists of 13 residues. CDR1 and CDR2 (germline): SGDLS, YYNGEE. The trim removed 3 bases at V and 9 bases at J, leaving 3 bases unmatched. As DNA, the CDR3 is TGTGCCAGCAGCGGGAGCGGGGGGGGTGAGCAGTTCTTC. Translating gives CASSGSGGGEQFF. Full variable domain (outside the CDR3, taken from reference TRBV9 and TRBJ2-1): DSGVTQTPKHLITATGQRVTLRCSPRSGDLSVYWYQQSLDQGLQFLIQYYNGEERAKGNILERFSAQQFPDLHSELNLSSLELGDSALYFCASSGSGGGEQFFGPGTRLTVL.

This clonotype is medium-sized. The rearrangement uses TRBV9 and TRBJ2-1; TRBD2 agrees at 11 bases. After removal of 2 bases from V and 3 bases from J, the junction contained 1 base not matched to a gene. Germline V CDR1 and CDR2: SGDLS, YYNGEE. This CDR3 has 15 residues. CDR3 amino acids: CASSVGTSGYNEQFF. Here the CDR3 DNA reads TGTGCCAGCAGCGTTGGGACTAGCGGCTACAATGAGCAGTTCTTC.

This clonotype is medium-sized in the sample. The chain recombines TRBV9 with TRBJ2-1, with D perhaps being TRBD1 or TRBD2 (6 bases each). Germline CDR1 is SGDLS and CDR2 is YYNGEE. This CDR3 has 12 amino acids. Trimming shortened V by 4 bases and J by 11 bases, and 13 bases separated the two germline ends. The CDR3 bases are TGTGCCAGCAGCCCGGGGGCGTTCCAGCAGTTCTTC. Translated, it gives CASSPGAFQQFF.

This clonotype is labeled as medium-sized. This chain joins TRBV9 and TRBJ2-5; D gene uncertain. The CDR3 loop spans 13 amino acids. Germline V gives CDR1 SGDLS, CDR2 YYNGEE. With 4 bases removed from V and 4 bases from J, the gap between germline ends came to 11 bases. CDR3 nucleotide sequence: TGTGCCAGCAGCCCTTGGGCAGGAGAGACCCAGTACTTC. Its protein is CASSPWAGETQYF.